This TCR beta chain was captured in a study of vaccination and CD4 T cells after COVID-19. The germline V and J ends were trimmed by 2 bases and 1 base, with 5 bases remaining between them. This CDR3 is built from 13 residues. Per germline, CDR1 ENHRY and CDR2 SYGVKD. The treatment here: roughly 10-day PBMC culture with coronavirus spike peptide pools or control peptides (ViraFEST assay). An Oncomine TCR Beta short-read assay was used to sequence the DNA from cultured CD4+ T cells. CD4+ T cells were cultured, and genomic DNA was extracted from them. MiXCR was run by TCRdb on the PCR reads, yielding one entry per CDR3 protein. This table holds around 10,000 distinct CDR3 sequences, approximately 50% found once. Remarks on this clonotype: The antigen remains unidentified.

This rearrangement joins TRBV10-3 to TRBJ1-2; D call uncertain. The clonotype was recovered from a human donor who had recovered from COVID-19. Input material: CD4+ T cells from blood, cultured in vitro. The CDR3 sequence is CAISEPFNYGYTF. The CDR3 DNA reads TGTGCCATCAGTGAGCCTTTTAACTATGGCTACACCTTC.